A selection of T cell receptor beta chains follows, all from one sample in a study of blood T cell repertoires in COVID-19. Method: immunoSEQ multiplex PCR; TCRdb's copy keeps in-frame clones and lacks some. There are 400,000 to 500,000 clones in the sample; 88% occur only once, and 1.4% to 1.5% lies in the top ten. Specimen: PBMCs or T cells enriched from blood (not recorded which). All receptors come from a woman in her late teens or twenties who had been exposed to COVID-19. Each CDR3 is given with its conserved first and last residue. A D gene is named only where the DNA matches it firmly. Expanded clones are given a class, and other clones once, few, many or no size at all.

clone_size	d_call	v_call	j_call	cdr3_aa	cdr3_nt
once	NA	TRBV6-1	TRBJ2-1	CASSELNEQFF	TGTGCCAGCAGTGAACTTAATGAGCAGTTCTTC
NA	TRBD2	TRBV4-1	TRBJ2-5	CASSQDSSGGVQETQYF	TGCGCCAGCAGCCAAGATTCGAGCGGGGGGGTCCAAGAGACCCAGTACTTC
NA	NA	TRBV7-9	TRBJ2-7	CASSLANEQYF	TGTGCCAGCAGCTTAGCCAACGAGCAGTACTTC
NA	NA	TRBV2	TRBJ1-5	CASTPAGALSNQPQHF	TGTGCCAGCACTCCTGCAGGGGCCCTCTCCAATCAGCCCCAGCATTTT
once	NA	TRBV5-1	TRBJ2-3	CASSLTVRQLTDTQYF	TGCGCCAGCAGCTTGACAGTTCGTCAGCTCACAGATACGCAGTATTTT
NA	TRBD1	TRBV10-3	TRBJ1-4	CAIGTGREKLFF	TGTGCCATCGGGACAGGGCGGGAAAAACTGTTTTTT
NA	NA	TRBV5-1	TRBJ2-7	CASSLVSGPYEQYF	TGCGCCAGCAGCTTGGTTAGCGGCCCCTACGAGCAGTACTTC
NA	TRBD2	TRBV27	TRBJ2-2	CASSFTGLDSANTGELFF	TGTGCCAGCAGTTTTACGGGACTAGATTCAGCGAACACCGGGGAGCTGTTTTTT
NA	NA	TRBV4-1	TRBJ2-5	CASSQGGMGWTQYF	TGCGCCAGCAGCCAAGGAGGGATGGGTTGGACCCAGTACTTC
NA	NA	TRBV19	TRBJ2-1	CASTRGGSYNEQFF	TGTGCCAGTACAAGAGGGGGTTCCTACAATGAGCAGTTCTTC
NA	TRBD1	TRBV29-1	TRBJ2-2	CSVYGTGYSGELFF	TGCAGCGTTTACGGGACAGGGTATTCCGGGGAGCTGTTTTTT
NA	TRBD2	TRBV29-1	TRBJ2-5	CSARRLAGKETQYF	TGCAGCGCCAGAAGACTAGCGGGGAAAGAGACCCAGTACTTC
NA	TRBD2	TRBV15	TRBJ2-3	CATSSGLAGGLDTQYF	TGTGCCACCAGCAGCGGACTAGCGGGAGGCCTAGATACGCAGTATTTT
NA	NA	TRBV6-5	TRBJ1-3	CASSPGGSGNTIYF	TGTGCCAGCAGCCCCGGGGGCTCTGGAAACACCATATATTTT
NA	NA	TRBV10-1	TRBJ2-5	CASYKWREEETQYF	TGCGCCAGCTATAAGTGGAGGGAGGAAGAGACCCAGTACTTC
NA	NA	TRBV28	TRBJ1-5	CASSLMRYQPQHF	TGTGCCAGCAGTTTAATGAGATATCAGCCCCAGCATTTT
NA	NA	TRBV19	TRBJ2-3	CASSNMGEPTDTQYF	TGTGCCAGTAGCAACATGGGAGAACCCACAGATACGCAGTATTTT
NA	NA	TRBV30	TRBJ1-2	CAWQGSQNYGYTF	TGTGCCTGGCAGGGCTCGCAAAACTATGGCTACACCTTC
NA	NA	TRBV5-5	TRBJ1-5	CASSLVGPNQPQHF	TGTGCCAGCAGCTTGGTGGGGCCTAATCAGCCCCAGCATTTT
NA	NA	TRBV12-3/TRBV12-4	TRBJ2-1	CASARRGNEQFF	TGTGCCAGCGCCCGACGGGGCAATGAGCAGTTCTTC
NA	TRBD1	TRBV2	TRBJ2-7	CASLRDRLYEQYF	TGTGCCAGCCTTAGGGACAGGCTCTACGAGCAGTACTTC
once	TRBD1	TRBV5-6	TRBJ1-2	CASSEDRELGYTF	TGTGCCAGCAGCGAGGACAGGGAGCTTGGCTACACCTTC
NA	TRBD2	TRBV13	TRBJ2-7	CASSTSGTSGGLTYEQYF	TGTGCCAGCAGCACCTCCGGGACTAGCGGGGGCCTCACCTACGAGCAGTACTTC
NA	NA	TRBV11-2	TRBJ2-1	CASSLDFAGANEQFF	TGTGCCAGCAGCTTAGATTTCGCGGGGGCGAATGAGCAGTTCTTC
NA	TRBD1	TRBV29-1	TRBJ2-7	CSVGQGLGEQYF	TGCAGCGTGGGACAGGGGCTAGGCGAGCAGTACTTC
NA	TRBD1	TRBV4-2	TRBJ2-5	CASSHRSAQQGAGETQYF	TGTGCCAGCAGCCACAGGTCGGCCCAACAGGGGGCAGGAGAGACCCAGTACTTC
NA	NA	TRBV25-1	TRBJ2-1	CASSETADNEQFF	TGTGCCAGCAGTGAAACTGCCGACAATGAGCAGTTCTTC
NA	TRBD1	TRBV6-1	TRBJ2-1	CASSVRPRTGGQYEQFF	TGTGCCAGCAGTGTACGTCCAAGGACAGGGGGCCAATATGAGCAGTTCTTC
NA	TRBD1	TRBV3-1/TRBV3-2	TRBJ1-6	CASSPLGQVNSPLHF	TGTGCCAGCAGCCCCTTAGGACAGGTTAATTCACCCCTCCACTTT
NA	TRBD2	TRBV6-4	TRBJ2-1	CASSGIAGGYNEQFF	TGTGCCAGCAGTGGGATAGCGGGGGGTTACAATGAGCAGTTCTTC
NA	NA	TRBV12-3/TRBV12-4	TRBJ1-5	CASSLAGHQPQHF	TGTGCCAGCAGTTTAGCGGGGCATCAGCCCCAGCATTTT
NA	TRBD1	TRBV7-9	TRBJ1-2	CASSLTGANYGYTF	TGTGCCAGCAGCCTCACAGGGGCCAACTATGGCTACACCTTC
few	TRBD1	TRBV29-1	TRBJ1-4	CSVEQGANEKLFF	TGCAGCGTCGAACAGGGGGCGAATGAAAAACTGTTTTTT
NA	TRBD1	TRBV2	TRBJ1-6	CASREQGSYNSPLHF	TGTGCCAGCAGGGAACAGGGGTCGTATAATTCACCCCTCCACTTT
NA	NA	TRBV12-3/TRBV12-4	TRBJ2-7	CASSLPSGDEQYF	TGTGCCAGCAGTTTACCCTCGGGGGACGAGCAGTACTTC
NA	TRBD1	TRBV7-9	TRBJ1-5	CASSNRGTNQPQHF	TGTGCCAGCAGTAACAGGGGGACCAATCAGCCCCAGCATTTT
NA	NA	TRBV4-1	TRBJ1-1	CASSQLETDTEAFF	TGCGCCAGCAGCCAACTCGAGACAGACACTGAAGCTTTCTTT
NA	TRBD2	TRBV19	TRBJ2-2	CASSISGASADTGELFF	TGTGCCAGTAGTATAAGCGGGGCTAGCGCGGACACCGGGGAGCTGTTTTTT
NA	NA	TRBV18	TRBJ2-5	CASSPTGEETQYF	TGTGCCAGCTCACCTACAGGTGAAGAGACCCAGTACTTC
NA	TRBD1	TRBV7-8	TRBJ2-7	CASSLGTGGPSEQYF	TGTGCCAGCAGCTTAGGGACAGGGGGCCCGTCTGAGCAGTACTTC
NA	NA	TRBV2	TRBJ2-7	CASTGSQGGGRFYEQYF	TGTGCCAGCACCGGCTCCCAGGGGGGCGGGCGTTTTTACGAGCAGTACTTC
NA	TRBD2	TRBV2	TRBJ2-7	CASIYNLAGGNYEQYF	TGTGCCAGCATTTACAATTTAGCGGGGGGGAACTACGAGCAGTACTTC
NA	NA	TRBV9	TRBJ1-2	CASSVGGVLYGYTF	TGTGCCAGCAGCGTAGGGGGGGTTCTCTATGGCTACACCTTC
NA	NA	TRBV3-1/TRBV3-2	TRBJ2-5	CASSSSGAQYF	TGTGCCAGCAGCTCATCCGGGGCCCAGTACTTC
NA	NA	TRBV6-4	TRBJ2-2	CASSSAATTNTGELFF	TGTGCCAGCAGCTCGGCCGCGACTACGAACACCGGGGAGCTGTTTTTT
NA	TRBD1	TRBV5-6	TRBJ1-2	CASSLVGQGRLGYGYTF	TGTGCCAGCAGCTTGGTGGGACAGGGAAGGTTGGGCTATGGCTACACCTTC
NA	NA	TRBV6-5	TRBJ1-4	CASSWTPSNEKLFF	TGTGCCAGCAGTTGGACACCTTCTAATGAAAAACTGTTTTTT
NA	TRBD2	TRBV5-1	TRBJ2-3	CASSPPGLESLRGQYF	TGCGCCAGCAGCCCCCCGGGACTAGAGTCCCTTCGCGGGCAGTATTTT
NA	TRBD1	TRBV7-9	TRBJ2-5	CASSSQGQGRETQYF	TGTGCCAGCAGCTCCCAAGGACAGGGGAGGGAGACCCAGTACTTC
NA	NA	TRBV7-3	TRBJ2-1	CASSLTRLDEQFF	TGTGCCAGCAGCTTAACTAGACTAGATGAGCAGTTCTTC
NA	TRBD1	TRBV11-2	TRBJ2-1	CASSLGQGVYNEQFF	TGTGCCAGCAGCTTGGGACAGGGAGTGTACAATGAGCAGTTCTTC
NA	TRBD1	TRBV28	TRBJ1-1	CASSLGGAGGNRDTEAFF	TGTGCCAGCAGTTTAGGTGGCGCAGGGGGCAATAGGGACACTGAAGCTTTCTTT
NA	TRBD1	TRBV7-8	TRBJ2-7	CASSLARRQGQTYEQYF	TGTGCCAGCAGCTTAGCCAGAAGACAGGGTCAAACTTACGAGCAGTACTTC
NA	NA	TRBV6-6	TRBJ2-3	CASNQRQLSTDTQYF	TGTGCCAGCAACCAAAGACAGCTTAGCACAGATACGCAGTATTTT
once	NA	TRBV7-9	TRBJ1-1	CASSLLVFGAEAFF	TGTGCCAGCAGCTTATTAGTGTTCGGGGCTGAAGCTTTCTTT
NA	TRBD1	TRBV29-1	TRBJ1-4	CSVARDSEKLFF	TGCAGCGTTGCTAGGGACAGTGAAAAACTGTTTTTT
NA	TRBD1	TRBV7-9	TRBJ1-2	CASSAAGTVNYGYTF	TGTGCCAGCAGCGCAGCCGGGACAGTTAACTATGGCTACACCTTC
NA	NA	TRBV20-1	TRBJ1-1	CSARDPPAFF	TGCAGTGCTAGAGACCCTCCAGCTTTCTTT
NA	NA	TRBV6-5	TRBJ1-2	CASLGRGYTF	TGTGCCAGTCTGGGGAGAGGCTACACCTTC
NA	TRBD1	TRBV13	TRBJ2-7	CASSFGQVENEQYF	TGTGCCAGCAGCTTCGGACAGGTAGAAAACGAGCAGTACTTC